A selection of T cell receptor beta chains follows, all from one sample in a study of T cells expressing NK-cell markers. TCRdb processed the 5' RACE reads again and assigns one entry to each CDR3 protein, with no DNA. The sample table includes fewer than 25,000 distinct CDR3 sequences. Sequenced material: blood T cells: a sorted CD56 or NKG2C T cell subset, CD4+ or CD8+ T cells, or bulk PBMC T cells (not recorded which). Source of these receptors: a man aged 18 to 69 in good health. The CDR3 runs from the conserved cysteine through the conserved F or W. Fields, in order: V gene, J gene, clone size, CDR3 protein. The listing skips clone size in some rows; elsewhere it reads once, few, many or a size class.

V gene: TRBV20-1; J gene: TRBJ2-3; clone size: -; CDR3 protein: CSPVYTDTQYF
V gene: TRBV12-3/TRBV12-4; J gene: TRBJ2-1; clone size: -; CDR3 protein: CASRATSGYNEQFF
V gene: TRBV4-3; J gene: TRBJ2-7; clone size: -; CDR3 protein: CASSQDLKGTGALEQYF
V gene: TRBV4-1; J gene: TRBJ2-5; clone size: -; CDR3 protein: CASSQDLLAGGPGQETQYF
V gene: TRBV4-3; J gene: TRBJ1-5; clone size: -; CDR3 protein: CASSQDLGRGSWLQPQHF
V gene: TRBV14; J gene: TRBJ2-2; clone size: -; CDR3 protein: CASSQLSAGANTGELFF
V gene: TRBV28; J gene: TRBJ2-1; clone size: -; CDR3 protein: CASSFTRTHKQFF
V gene: TRBV25-1; J gene: TRBJ1-1; clone size: -; CDR3 protein: CASSEWGVGTEAFF
V gene: TRBV24-1; J gene: TRBJ2-1; clone size: -; CDR3 protein: CATSDGTGTRNEQFF
V gene: TRBV20-1; J gene: TRBJ1-2; clone size: -; CDR3 protein: CSATGPSGGYGYTF
V gene: TRBV5-6; J gene: TRBJ2-7; clone size: -; CDR3 protein: CASSFRRAGTYEQYF
V gene: TRBV7-2; J gene: TRBJ2-7; clone size: -; CDR3 protein: CASSLTGRTIEQYF
V gene: TRBV6-1; J gene: TRBJ2-7; clone size: -; CDR3 protein: CASRRDPGLSYEQYF
V gene: TRBV10-3; J gene: TRBJ2-3; clone size: -; CDR3 protein: CAISDLAGGLSTDTQYF
V gene: TRBV4-2; J gene: TRBJ1-5; clone size: -; CDR3 protein: CASSQQNQPQHF
V gene: TRBV20-1; J gene: TRBJ2-5; clone size: -; CDR3 protein: CSAPNELETQYF
V gene: TRBV6-5; J gene: TRBJ1-4; clone size: -; CDR3 protein: CASRGQGAVEKLFF
V gene: TRBV20-1; J gene: TRBJ2-1; clone size: -; CDR3 protein: CSARDLRGLAGVIEQFF
V gene: TRBV7-2; J gene: TRBJ1-6; clone size: -; CDR3 protein: CASSFRHLYNSPLHF
V gene: TRBV4-3; J gene: TRBJ1-4; clone size: -; CDR3 protein: CASSQDRATAGLNEKLFF
V gene: TRBV20-1; J gene: TRBJ1-1; clone size: -; CDR3 protein: CSAQDRSSTEAFF
V gene: TRBV20-1; J gene: TRBJ1-5; clone size: -; CDR3 protein: CSAYRDSNQPQHF
V gene: TRBV5-5; J gene: TRBJ2-5; clone size: -; CDR3 protein: CASSAQTGQETQYF
V gene: TRBV27; J gene: TRBJ1-1; clone size: -; CDR3 protein: CASSFGRGPEAFF
V gene: TRBV20-1; J gene: TRBJ1-5; clone size: -; CDR3 protein: CSASDGSRGSSNQPQHF
V gene: TRBV10-3; J gene: TRBJ1-1; clone size: -; CDR3 protein: CAISGLGGMNTEAFF
V gene: TRBV4-1; J gene: TRBJ1-4; clone size: -; CDR3 protein: CASSQGLIGATNEKLFF
V gene: TRBV4-3; J gene: TRBJ2-4; clone size: -; CDR3 protein: CASRQEYPQYF
V gene: TRBV7-2; J gene: TRBJ1-5; clone size: -; CDR3 protein: CASSWGAEQPQHF
V gene: TRBV7-3; J gene: TRBJ1-1; clone size: -; CDR3 protein: CASSKQGGDTEAFF
V gene: TRBV20-1; J gene: TRBJ2-1; clone size: -; CDR3 protein: CSAPGLAGFYNEQFF
V gene: TRBV4-2; J gene: TRBJ2-7; clone size: -; CDR3 protein: CASSQGLGDYEQYF
V gene: TRBV10-3; J gene: TRBJ1-6; clone size: -; CDR3 protein: CAISEGQSDSPLHF
V gene: TRBV29-1; J gene: TRBJ1-2; clone size: -; CDR3 protein: CSVEEGWDTDYGYTF
V gene: TRBV5-5; J gene: TRBJ2-2; clone size: -; CDR3 protein: CASVIGGRGTGELFF
V gene: TRBV15; J gene: TRBJ2-1; clone size: -; CDR3 protein: CATSRDPFDSGMVNEQFF
V gene: TRBV19; J gene: TRBJ1-6; clone size: -; CDR3 protein: CATRDGGNSPLHF
V gene: TRBV6-4; J gene: TRBJ1-1; clone size: -; CDR3 protein: CASSDGQGGTEAFF
V gene: TRBV6-2/TRBV6-3; J gene: TRBJ2-1; clone size: -; CDR3 protein: CASSRHQAGDNEQFF
V gene: TRBV7-6; J gene: TRBJ2-1; clone size: -; CDR3 protein: CASSPTGGEQFF
V gene: TRBV6-1; J gene: TRBJ1-4; clone size: large; CDR3 protein: CASSVEQGTGVEKLFF
V gene: TRBV18; J gene: TRBJ2-3; clone size: -; CDR3 protein: CASSPRRDTQYF
V gene: TRBV4-3; J gene: TRBJ1-2; clone size: -; CDR3 protein: CASSQDPGQGKGGYTF
V gene: TRBV20-1; J gene: TRBJ2-7; clone size: -; CDR3 protein: CSARELGSGLAYEQYF
V gene: TRBV3-1; J gene: TRBJ1-2; clone size: -; CDR3 protein: CASSEAGGRNYGYTF
V gene: TRBV19; J gene: TRBJ2-4; clone size: -; CDR3 protein: CASISRAKNIQYF
V gene: TRBV21-1; J gene: TRBJ1-5; clone size: -; CDR3 protein: CASQEDGALSNQPQHF
V gene: TRBV5-1; J gene: TRBJ2-5; clone size: -; CDR3 protein: CASSLAFEGETQYF
V gene: TRBV2; J gene: TRBJ2-7; clone size: -; CDR3 protein: CASRWGGSSYEQYF
V gene: TRBV7-2; J gene: TRBJ2-1; clone size: -; CDR3 protein: CASSPFRQINYNEQFF
V gene: TRBV6-2/TRBV6-3; J gene: TRBJ2-1; clone size: -; CDR3 protein: CASSYSRTSGPSSYNEQFF
V gene: TRBV4-2; J gene: TRBJ2-3; clone size: -; CDR3 protein: CASSRGAADTQYF
V gene: TRBV14; J gene: TRBJ1-6; clone size: -; CDR3 protein: CASSRALGLNSPLHF
V gene: TRBV6-5; J gene: TRBJ1-2; clone size: -; CDR3 protein: CASSYSFNAIYNYGYTF